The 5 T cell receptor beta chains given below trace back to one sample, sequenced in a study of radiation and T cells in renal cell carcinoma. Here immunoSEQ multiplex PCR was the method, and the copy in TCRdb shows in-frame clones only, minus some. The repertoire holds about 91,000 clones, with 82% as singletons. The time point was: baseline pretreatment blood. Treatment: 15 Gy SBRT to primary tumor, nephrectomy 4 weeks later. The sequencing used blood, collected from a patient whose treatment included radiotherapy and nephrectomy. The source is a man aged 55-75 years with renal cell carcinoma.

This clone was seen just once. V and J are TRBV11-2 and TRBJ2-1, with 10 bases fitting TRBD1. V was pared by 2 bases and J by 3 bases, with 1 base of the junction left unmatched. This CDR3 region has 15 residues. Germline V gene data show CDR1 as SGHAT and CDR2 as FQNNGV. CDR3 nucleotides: TGTGCCAGCAGCTTAAGGACAGGGGGCTACAATGAGCAGTTCTTC. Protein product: CASSLRTGGYNEQFF. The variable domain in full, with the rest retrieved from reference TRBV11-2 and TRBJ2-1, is EAGVAQSPRYKIIEKRQSVAFWCNPISGHATLYWYQQILGQGPKLLIQFQNNGVVDDSQLPKDRFSAERLKGVDSTLKIQPAKLEDSAVYLCASSLRTGGYNEQFFGPGTRLTVL.

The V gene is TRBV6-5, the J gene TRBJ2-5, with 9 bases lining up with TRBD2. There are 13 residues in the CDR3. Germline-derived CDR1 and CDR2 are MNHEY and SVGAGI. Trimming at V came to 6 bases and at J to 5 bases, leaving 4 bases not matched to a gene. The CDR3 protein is CASRGTSRETQYF. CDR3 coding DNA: TGTGCCAGCAGGGGGACTAGCAGGGAGACCCAGTACTTC.

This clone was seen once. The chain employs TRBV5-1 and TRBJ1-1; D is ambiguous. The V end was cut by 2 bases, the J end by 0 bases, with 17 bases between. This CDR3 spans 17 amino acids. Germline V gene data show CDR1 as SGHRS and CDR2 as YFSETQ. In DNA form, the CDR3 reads TGCGCCAGCAGCTTTGTTACCTTCAGGTTCATGAACACTGAAGCTTTCTTT. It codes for CASSFVTFRFMNTEAFF.

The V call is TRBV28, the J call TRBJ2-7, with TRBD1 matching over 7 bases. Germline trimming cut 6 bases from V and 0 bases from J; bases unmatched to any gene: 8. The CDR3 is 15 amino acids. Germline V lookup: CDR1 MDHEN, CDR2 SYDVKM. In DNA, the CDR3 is TGTGCCAGCAGCTCTCTCGACAGGGCCTCCTACGAGCAGTACTTC. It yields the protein CASSSLDRASYEQYF.

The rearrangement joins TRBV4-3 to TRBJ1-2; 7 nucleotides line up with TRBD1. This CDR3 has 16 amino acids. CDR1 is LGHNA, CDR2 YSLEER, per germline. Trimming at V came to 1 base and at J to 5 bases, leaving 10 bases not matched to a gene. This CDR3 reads CASSQGRTGAGYGYTF. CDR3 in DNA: TGCGCCAGCAGCCAAGGGAGGACAGGCGCGGGGTATGGCTACACCTTC.